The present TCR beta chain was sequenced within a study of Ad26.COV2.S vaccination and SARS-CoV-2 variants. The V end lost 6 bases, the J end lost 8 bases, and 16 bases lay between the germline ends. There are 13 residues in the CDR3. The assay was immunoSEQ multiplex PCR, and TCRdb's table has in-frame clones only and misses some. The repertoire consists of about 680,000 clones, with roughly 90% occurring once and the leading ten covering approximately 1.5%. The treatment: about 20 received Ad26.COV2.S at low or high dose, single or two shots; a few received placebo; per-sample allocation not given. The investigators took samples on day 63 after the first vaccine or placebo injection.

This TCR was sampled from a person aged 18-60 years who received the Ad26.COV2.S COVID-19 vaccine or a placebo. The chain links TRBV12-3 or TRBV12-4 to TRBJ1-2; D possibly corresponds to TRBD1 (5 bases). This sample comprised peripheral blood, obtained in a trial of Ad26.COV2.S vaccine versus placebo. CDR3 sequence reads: CASSPGTVWGYTF. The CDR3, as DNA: TGTGCCAGCAGCCCGGGGACCGTATGGGGCTACACCTTC.